Listed here are 29 T cell receptor beta chains from one sample, sequenced in a study of CD8 T cells in ankylosing spondylitis (dated 2017 in TCRdb). General conclusions and limits of the study: Blood from ankylosing spondylitis patients appeared to be characterized by a TCR beta motif made up of seven or eight highly homologous amino acid variants.

Library construction relied on 5' RACE. The sequencing machine was an Illumina HiSeq 2500. Clones were called with MiXCR by TCRdb after fastp trimmed the public reads at Q25, and only in-frame beta chains were retained. Rows are combined by CDR3 protein, so each entry shows the most common genes and DNA. This sample gives roughly 490,000 distinct CDR3 sequences in total; about 5.7% of them show up just once. Jointly, the top ten make up under 4.5% of the sample. No antigen is known for these receptors. The sample comprised blood, either unsorted or a sorted T cell fraction (not recorded which). The origin of the receptors is a male donor with ankylosing spondylitis.

In the case of this clonotype: A much larger clone differs from this one at a single base, so this may be a read error. The V gene is TRBV7-2, the J gene TRBJ2-1, with no clear D. CDR3 size: 14 residues. CDR1 and CDR2 (germline): SGHTA, FQGNSA. CDR3 sequence reads: CASSFTPGNNEQSF. In DNA form, the CDR3 reads TGTGCCAGCAGCTTTACTCCTGGGAACAATGAGCAGTCCTTC.

Ten or more counts support this clonotype. The chain recombines TRBV10-3 with TRBJ2-7, with 10 bases fitting TRBD2. The CDR3 is 13 amino acids. Germline V CDR1 and CDR2: ENHRY, SYGVKD. With V trimmed by 10 bases and J by 1 base, 4 bases remained unmatched. DNA of the CDR3: TGTGCCACCGGACTAGCGGTATCCTACGAGCAGTACTTC. It codes for CATGLAVSYEQYF.

Ten or more counts support this clonotype. The gene calls are TRBV6-1 and TRBJ1-5; TRBD1 matches 10 bases. V trimming: 6 bases; J trimming: 7 bases; junction bases outside the gene matches: 9. CDR1 and CDR2 from the germline V gene are MNHNS and SASEGT. The CDR3 has 15 residues. The CDR3 DNA reads as TGTGCCAGCAGCCCGACCGACAGGGGGCACCAGCCCCAGCATTTT. Amino acids: CASSPTDRGHQPQHF.

A few counts support this clonotype. The rearrangement joins TRBV3-1 to TRBJ2-3; 9 positions agree with TRBD2. Germline values: CDR1 LGHDT, CDR2 YNNKEL (reference sequence). Unmatched junction bases numbered 5, after V lost 4 bases and J lost 9 bases. The CDR3 has 13 residues. In nucleotides, the CDR3 is TGTGCCAGCAGCCCCGAGAGCGGGGGGACGCAGTATTTT. This sequence encodes CASSPESGGTQYF.

This clonotype was observed many times. V gene TRBV7-9 combines with J gene TRBJ2-5, with D uncertain. This CDR3 contains 12 residues. V lost 3 bases and J lost 5, with 7 bases in between. Germline V CDR1 and CDR2: SEHNR, FQNEAQ (reference sequence). The CDR3 nucleotides are TGTGCCAGCAGCTTCGTGTCGGAGACCCAGTACTTC. Its translation is CASSFVSETQYF.

This clonotype was picked up a small number of times. This chain connects TRBV3-1 to TRBJ1-2, with no clear D. Trimming shortened V by 0 bases and J by 1 base, and 12 bases separated the two germline ends. Germline V CDR1 and CDR2: LGHDT, YNNKEL (reference sequence). CDR3 length equals 16 residues. The CDR3 DNA reads TGTGCCAGCAGCCAAGATCTACAGAAATATAACTATGGCTACACCTTC. This sequence encodes CASSQDLQKYNYGYTF.

This clonotype was recorded at least ten times. The rearrangement joins TRBV4-3 to TRBJ1-2; D remains unclear. CDR1 and CDR2 (germline): LGHNA, YSLEER. The length of the CDR3 is 14 residues. Trimming took off 0 bases at V and 7 bases at J, with 12 bases between the two ends. CDR3 sequence reads: CASSQDRRVSGYTF. In DNA, the CDR3 is TGCGCCAGCAGCCAAGACAGACGAGTAAGTGGCTACACCTTC.

This clonotype has a handful of counts. The gene calls are TRBV6-5 and TRBJ1-1; 9 bases are shared with TRBD1. The length of the CDR3 is 18 residues. V lost 2 bases to trimming and J lost 4 bases; unmatched junction nucleotides: 14. Per the germline V gene, CDR1 is MNHEY and CDR2 is SVGAGI. The CDR3 region is CASSYTAGTGYVGTEAFF. CDR3 bases: TGTGCCAGCAGTTACACAGCCGGGACAGGGTATGTTGGCACTGAAGCTTTCTTT.

This clonotype was seen ten or more times. This chain connects TRBV5-1 to TRBJ2-7; D might be TRBD2 (6 bases). The length of the CDR3 is 18 residues. Germline assignment: CDR1 SGHRS and CDR2 YFSETQ. V lost 4 bases and J 2 bases, leaving 25 bases between the germline ends. The CDR3 DNA sequence: TGCGCCAGCAGCCTGGCGGGACGGGGACTTTTAAAACCCTACGAGCAGTACTTC. Translation gives CASSLAGRGLLKPYEQYF.

This clonotype showed up many times. The rearrangement uses TRBV12-3 or TRBV12-4 and TRBJ2-7; 8 bases map to TRBD1. V shed 3 bases, J shed 1 base, and the junction held 5 bases outside the gene matches. This CDR3 is built from 15 residues. The CDR3 region has the DNA TGTGCCAGCAGTTTGGTACAGGGGGGTTCCTACGAGCAGTACTTC. Protein sequence: CASSLVQGGSYEQYF.

This clonotype has ten or more counts. The rearrangement joins TRBV20-1 to TRBJ2-3, with TRBD2 matching over 8 bases. Germline V lookup: CDR1 DFQATT, CDR2 SNEGSKA (reference sequence). The J segment lost 6 bases and the V segment lost 3 bases, leaving 8 bases of the junction unmatched. The CDR3 extends over 14 amino acids. The chain's CDR3 is CSASGSGSPDTQYF. CDR3 bases: TGCAGTGCTAGTGGGAGCGGGAGTCCCGATACGCAGTATTTT.

This clonotype was recorded at least ten times. The chain joins TRBV6-2 or TRBV6-3 to TRBJ2-7, with D possibly matching TRBD2 (5 bases). Trimming left V 2 bases short and J 5 bases short, with 10 bases between. From germline, CDR1 is MNHEY and CDR2 SVGEGT. The CDR3 extends over 13 amino acids. CDR3 DNA: TGTGCCAGCAGTTACCAGGAGGTCCACGAGCAGTACTTC. It is translated as CASSYQEVHEQYF.

This clonotype was seen at least ten times. The rearrangement uses TRBV13 and TRBJ2-5; TRBD2 aligns across 7 bases. The CDR3 spans 14 residues. The junction had 1 base not matched to a gene; V was cut back by 0 bases and J by 3 bases. Germline lookup yields CDR1 PRHDT and CDR2 FYEKMQ (reference sequence). CDR3 nucleotides: TGTGCCAGCAGCTTAGGGGCGGGAGAAGAGACCCAGTACTTC. It encodes CASSLGAGEETQYF.

This clonotype was seen ten or more times. The chain combines TRBV4-3 with TRBJ1-5; D gene ambiguous. Deletions cut 0 bases from V and 7 bases from J, with 7 bases between. The CDR3 totals 13 residues. In germline, CDR1 is LGHNA, CDR2 YSLEER. Here the CDR3 DNA reads TGCGCCAGCAGCCAAGAGTGGGGACAGCCCCAGCATTTT. It translates to CASSQEWGQPQHF.

This clonotype was recorded at least ten times. This rearrangement joins TRBV12-3 or TRBV12-4 to TRBJ2-1; D gene uncertain. This CDR3 has 13 residues. The germline V and J ends were trimmed by 6 bases and 7 bases, with 13 bases remaining between them. The CDR3, as DNA: TGTGCCAGCAGCCCTCTCTCCTTGAATGAGCAGTTCTTC. Protein sequence: CASSPLSLNEQFF.

This clonotype has ten or more counts. V and J are TRBV5-1 and TRBJ2-3; D may be TRBD2 (5 bases). Between the trimmed V and J ends, which lost 1 base and 0 bases, there was a span of 9 bases. The germline V gene has CDR1 SGHRS and CDR2 YFSETQ. The CDR3 totals 15 residues. The CDR3 DNA reads TGCGCCAGCAGCTTGTTCAGCGGAAGCACAGATACGCAGTATTTT. Translating gives CASSLFSGSTDTQYF.

This clonotype was counted ten times or more. The chain couples TRBV7-6 to TRBJ2-2; D might be TRBD2 (6 bases). The ends were cut back, 5 bases at V and 7 bases at J, with 20 bases in the middle. The CDR3 is made up of 16 amino acids. The germline CDR1 and CDR2 sequences are SGHVS and FNYEAQ. The CDR3 nucleotides are TGTGCCAGCAGCCTATCGGGGGTCAGGTGGAGCGGGGAGCTGTTTTTT. Its protein is CASSLSGVRWSGELFF.

This clonotype has ten or more counts. The chain recombines TRBV5-1 with TRBJ1-2; TRBD1 agrees at 11 bases. CDR1 is SGHRS and CDR2 is YFSETQ in the germline V gene. The length of the CDR3 is 15 residues. V lost 4 bases to trimming and J lost 7 bases; unmatched junction nucleotides: 9. CDR3 DNA: TGCGCCAGCAGCCCGGAGGGACAGGGGGTCGGTGGCTACACCTTC. Its translation is CASSPEGQGVGGYTF.

This clonotype was observed at least ten times. The rearrangement joins TRBV5-1 to TRBJ2-5; maybe TRBD2 (5 bases). V lost 2 bases and J 3 bases, leaving 14 bases between the germline ends. Germline CDR1 reads SGHRS; CDR2 reads YFSETQ. The CDR3 contains 15 residues. The CDR3 reads CASSLTGNFEETQYF. The CDR3 DNA is TGCGCCAGCAGCTTAACCGGGAATTTTGAAGAGACCCAGTACTTC.

This clonotype was counted many times. V usage is TRBV29-1 and J usage is TRBJ2-2; 8 bases agree with TRBD2. The germline gives CDR1 SQVTM, CDR2 ANQGSEA. V trimming: 4 bases; J trimming: 2 bases; junction bases outside the gene matches: 3. The CDR3 is 14 amino acids. The DNA of the CDR3 is TGCAGCGTTGTAGCGGGACCAAACACCGGGGAGCTGTTTTTT. Translating gives CSVVAGPNTGELFF.

The chain links TRBV20-1 to TRBJ2-7, with D tentatively TRBD2 (6 bases). The CDR3 length is 14 residues. The ends were cut back, 5 bases at V and 0 bases at J, with 14 bases in the middle. Germline CDR1 and CDR2: DFQATT and SNEGSKA (reference sequence). DNA of the CDR3: TGCAGTGCTGACCGCCGGGGGAGCTCCTACGAGCAGTACTTC. It specifies CSADRRGSSYEQYF.

This clonotype was counted ten times or more. V gene TRBV5-1 combines with J gene TRBJ1-6; the D is unclear. The V gene lost 1 base and the J gene lost 7 bases, with 9 bases spanning the gap. The CDR3 is 14 amino acids. Germline V gene lookup returns CDR1 SGHRS and CDR2 YFSETQ. The CDR3 coding sequence is TGCGCCAGCAGCTTGAGTAGCGGGAATTCACCCCTCCACTTT. Its protein product is CASSLSSGNSPLHF.

V and J are TRBV5-1 and TRBJ1-1, with D unclear. V lost 0 bases to trimming and J lost 5 bases, with 11 bases between them. Germline CDR1 SGHRS, CDR2 YFSETQ. The CDR3 extends over 14 amino acids. CDR3 residues: CASSLVPEQTEAFF. Here the CDR3 DNA reads TGCGCCAGCAGCTTGGTGCCCGAACAAACTGAAGCTTTCTTT.

The V call is TRBV11-2, the J call TRBJ1-1; 7 bases align to TRBD1. With 5 bases clipped from V and 11 bases from J, the junction kept 11 bases outside the gene matches. Germline CDR1 SGHAT, CDR2 FQNNGV. This CDR3 spans 13 amino acids. This CDR3 reads CASSKGTAPAAFF. For the CDR3, the DNA is TGTGCCAGCAGCAAAGGGACAGCCCCTGCGGCTTTCTTT.

This clonotype was seen ten or more times. This sequence joins TRBV28 and TRBJ2-3; D possibly uses TRBD1 or TRBD2 (5 bases each). V lost 4 bases, J lost 2 bases, and 19 bases lay in between. Germline CDR1 MDHEN, CDR2 SYDVKM. CDR3 length equals 17 residues. Here the CDR3 DNA reads TGTGCCAGCAGTTGGACGGGACCTCGCTCGAACACAGATACGCAGTATTTT. This gives the protein CASSWTGPRSNTDTQYF.

This clonotype has ten or more counts. The chain joins TRBV9 to TRBJ1-2, with TRBD1 matching 10 bases. Unmatched junction bases numbered 7, after V lost 4 bases and J lost 7 bases. Germline V gene lookup returns CDR1 SGDLS and CDR2 YYNGEE. The CDR3 consists of 14 residues. DNA for the CDR3: TGTGCCAGCAGCCCGGGGACAGGGGAAAGTGGCTACACCTTC. As protein: CASSPGTGESGYTF.

This clonotype was counted many times. The junction departs from germline at one end; a sequencing error may be responsible. J is TRBJ2-7 and V is TRBV7-9; D uncertain. Per germline, CDR1 SEHNR and CDR2 FQNEAQ (reference sequence). The CDR3 length is 12 residues. CDR3 nucleotides: TGCGCCAGCAGCTTGGGCGTCGGGGAGCAGTACTTC. Translation gives CASSLGVGEQYF.

This clonotype was detected many times. V and J are TRBV24-1 and TRBJ1-3; 7 bases match TRBD1. V lost 3 bases, J lost 2 bases, and 3 bases stayed unmatched. Germline assignment: CDR1 KGHDR and CDR2 SFDVKD. The CDR3 loop spans 15 amino acids. The chain's CDR3 is CATSDATGPGNTIYF. CDR3 DNA sequence: TGTGCCACCAGTGATGCGACAGGGCCTGGAAACACCATATATTTT.

At least ten counts were recorded for this clonotype. This rearrangement joins TRBV24-1 to TRBJ1-2; no firm D call. Trimming cost V 3 bases and J 6 bases, with 19 bases left between them. Germline V gene lookup returns CDR1 KGHDR and CDR2 SFDVKD. CDR3 length equals 16 residues. The DNA of the CDR3 is TGTGCCACCAGTGATCCGAGGGCCTTGGGGATGGATGGCTACACCTTC. Amino acid sequence: CATSDPRALGMDGYTF.